This T cell receptor (beta chain) was captured by sequencing in a study of cytomegalovirus exposure and HLA in healthy donors. Study context: A subsequent analysis stated that the 120 or so validation repertoires were run on the same platform as the roughly 670 first-cohort repertoires.

In the case of this clone: The antigen is undetermined.

Clones were read by immunoSEQ multiplex PCR, and TCRdb kept only the in-frame ones, dropping some. The data show about 150,000 clones, around 84% seen once. Germline V gene data show CDR1 as SEHNR and CDR2 as FQNEAQ (reference sequence). This CDR3 has 15 amino acids. Trimming shortened V by 1 base and J by 1 base, and 10 bases separated the two germline ends. The donors were members of the validation cohort comprising about 120 subjects, separate from the roughly 690-subject first cohort. Whole-study results and caveats: The authors listed roughly 150 TCR beta chains as cytomegalovirus-associated.

The sample taken for sequencing was PBMCs. The chain joins TRBV7-9 to TRBJ1-1, with D unresolved. The receptor was isolated from a human donor in good health. CDR3 coding DNA: TGTGCCAGCAGCTTAGTCGGACTAGAGAACACTGAAGCTTTCTTT. It yields the protein CASSLVGLENTEAFF.